This TCR beta chain was identified in a study of T cell changes during pregnancy in multiple sclerosis. Measured with immunoSEQ multiplex PCR; TCRdb has only the in-frame clones, and not every one. The data contain roughly 59,000 clones, over 85% of them singletons. The CDR3 consists of 14 residues. Per germline, CDR1 SGDLS and CDR2 YYNGEE. V shed 4 bases and J shed 2 bases, with 11 bases lying between them. This receptor was obtained from a female donor with multiple sclerosis, enrolled in a pregnancy study. V and J are TRBV9 and TRBJ2-3; possibly TRBD1 for D (6 bases). The sequenced sample was CD4+ T cells from peripheral blood mononuclear cells, obtained before pregnancy. The CDR3 DNA reads as TGTGCCAGCAGCCCACGGACAGACACAGATACGCAGTATTTT. Its protein is CASSPRTDTDTQYF.